Following are 16 T cell receptor beta chains from one sample sequenced in a study of graft-versus-host responses after intestinal transplantation. Assay: immunoSEQ multiplex PCR; the TCRdb copy retains only in-frame clones and omits some. This sample carries tens of thousands of clones, approximately 87% of them seen once, and the ten largest clones take approximately 0.11%. These receptors are not linked to any known antigen. The sample in question was unstimulated CD4+ T cells sorted from spleen or lymph node cells, obtained before intestinal transplant. Every receptor here comes from a human donor who received an intestinal transplant.

This clone was detected once. The rearrangement links TRBV19 to TRBJ1-2, with D perhaps matching TRBD1 (6 bases). Trimming took off 6 bases at V and 7 bases at J, with 24 bases between the two ends. Germline V gene data show CDR1 as LNHDA and CDR2 as SQIVND (reference sequence). The CDR3 has 16 amino acids. The CDR3 protein is CASSPLQGKGVSGYTF. CDR3 DNA: TGTGCCAGTAGCCCCCTACAGGGTAAGGGAGTAAGTGGCTACACCTTC. Variable domain in full (rest from reference TRBV19 and TRBJ1-2): DGGITQSPKYLFRKEGQNVTLSCEQNLNHDAMYWYRQDPGQGLRLIYYSQIVNDFQKGDIAEGYSVSREKKESFPLTVTSAQKNPTAFYLCASSPLQGKGVSGYTFGSGTRLTVV.

The chain links TRBV10-2 to TRBJ1-6; D may be TRBD1 (6 bases). Trimming shortened V by 2 bases and J by 5 bases, and 7 bases separated the two germline ends. CDR3 length: 14 amino acids. Germline CDR1 reads WSHSY; CDR2 reads SAAADI. The CDR3: CASSERTDNSPLHF. CDR3 DNA: TGCGCCAGCAGTGAGAGGACAGATAATTCACCCCTCCACTTT.

The chain employs TRBV7-2 and TRBJ2-7; 7 bases line up with TRBD1. The length of the CDR3 is 17 residues. V lost 5 bases and J lost 2; bases outside the gene matches: 15. Germline CDR1 SGHTA, CDR2 FQGNSA. The CDR3 loop is CASSRRQNTGVPYEQYF. The CDR3 coding sequence is TGTGCCAGCAGCCGAAGACAGAACACAGGGGTACCCTACGAGCAGTACTTC.

This chain connects TRBV19 to TRBJ2-7; D is possibly TRBD2 (6 bases). Trimming cost V 6 bases and J 4 bases, with 22 bases left between them. The CDR3 loop spans 16 amino acids. The germline gives CDR1 LNHDA, CDR2 SQIVND (reference sequence). The CDR3 DNA reads as TGTGCCAGTAGCCCATTCACCGGGACTGGAGAGTACGAGCAGTACTTC. As protein: CASSPFTGTGEYEQYF.

This clone has only a few counts. This chain connects TRBV6-1 to TRBJ1-5; no clear D. The CDR3 extends over 15 amino acids. CDR1 and CDR2 from the germline V gene are MNHNS and SASEGT. The germline V and J ends were trimmed by 1 base and 0 bases, with 7 bases remaining between them. CDR3 residues: CASSEVRNSNQPQHF. In DNA, the CDR3 is TGTGCCAGCAGTGAAGTCAGGAATAGCAATCAGCCCCAGCATTTT.

The chain has TRBV5-4 and TRBJ1-2, with 7 bases that match TRBD1. Germline V gene data show CDR1 as SGHNT and CDR2 as YYREEE (reference sequence). The CDR3 sequence is 14 residues long. V shed 5 bases and J 2 bases; nucleotides not matched to a gene: 6. CDR3 DNA: TGTGCCAGCAGGATTGGACAGGAGAACTATGGCTACACCTTC. Encoded protein: CASRIGQENYGYTF.

The genes are TRBV18 and TRBJ1-2; D is unresolved. Germline CDR1 and CDR2: KGHSH and LQKENI. The CDR3 has 14 amino acids. V was pared by 3 bases and J by 6 bases, with 14 bases between. DNA of the CDR3: TGTGCCAGCTCACCTGGCGTCGGGGTTGATGGCTACACCTTC. This gives the protein CASSPGVGVDGYTF.

This clone was recorded once. This rearrangement joins TRBV7-9 to TRBJ2-6; a possible D gene is TRBD2 (6 bases). CDR1 SEHNR and CDR2 FQNEAQ come from the germline V gene (reference sequence). This CDR3 is 14 amino acids long. V dropped 8 bases and J dropped 2 bases, with 10 bases sitting between them. Here the CDR3 reads CASGGSAGANVLTF. The CDR3 DNA reads as TGTGCCAGCGGGGGGAGCGCTGGGGCCAACGTCCTGACTTTC.

The chain is built from TRBV10-1 and TRBJ2-3; possibly TRBD2 for D (6 bases). CDR1 and CDR2 (germline): WNHNN, SYGVQD (reference sequence). V was trimmed by 2 bases and J by 0 bases, leaving 12 bases between them. The CDR3 length is 16 residues. The CDR3 loop is CASSENLALSTDTQYF. CDR3 in DNA: TGCGCCAGCAGTGAGAACCTAGCGCTAAGCACAGATACGCAGTATTTT.

The rearrangement joins TRBV20-1 to TRBJ1-2; D is uncertain. CDR1 DFQATT and CDR2 SNEGSKA come from the germline V gene (reference sequence). The CDR3 loop spans 11 amino acids. With 2 bases removed from V and 4 bases from J, the gap between germline ends came to 5 bases. Written as DNA, the CDR3 is TGCAGTGCTAGACTGTTCTATGGCTACACCTTC. It specifies CSARLFYGYTF.

V and J are TRBV2 and TRBJ1-2; TRBD1 aligns across 9 bases. The CDR3 contains 15 residues. Germline loops: CDR1 SNHLY, CDR2 FYNNEI. V lost 1 base to trimming and J lost 3 bases; unmatched junction nucleotides: 3. The CDR3 nucleotides read TGTGCCAGCAGTGAAGACAGGGGGCGCCACTATGGCTACACCTTC. Encoded protein: CASSEDRGRHYGYTF.

The V call is TRBV11-2, the J call TRBJ2-3, with D possibly TRBD1 on 5 matching bases. Trimming stripped 0 bases from V and 6 bases from J, with 13 bases between. This CDR3 has 15 residues. Per germline, CDR1 SGHAT and CDR2 FQNNGV. The CDR3 sequence: CASSLDRTPGDTQYF. The CDR3 DNA reads as TGTGCCAGCAGCTTAGATCGGACACCTGGGGATACGCAGTATTTT.

The rearrangement uses TRBV4-1 and TRBJ1-1; no firm D call. CDR3 size: 13 residues. CDR1 MGHRA and CDR2 YSYEKL come from the germline V gene. The V end was cut by 0 bases, the J end by 7 bases, with 9 bases between. The CDR3 here is CASSQEYEREAFF. The CDR3 DNA sequence: TGCGCCAGCAGCCAAGAGTATGAGCGTGAAGCTTTCTTT.

The chain uses TRBV25-1 and TRBJ1-2; 9 bases are shared with TRBD1. V shed 1 base, J shed 6 bases, and the junction held 3 bases outside the gene matches. The CDR3 has 14 amino acids. Germline CDR1 MGHDK, CDR2 SYGVNS. The CDR3 DNA sequence: TGTGCCAGCAGTGAATTGAGGACAGGGGATGGCTACACCTTC. Its protein product is CASSELRTGDGYTF.

The CDR3 DNA is TGCGCCAGCAGTCAGCCGGCAGGGGTCCCCAAAGAGACCCAGTACTTC. As protein: CASSQPAGVPKETQYF. The chain joins TRBV23-1 to TRBJ2-5; tentatively, D is TRBD1 (6 bases). TRBV23-1 carries the ORF label, with uncertain function. The CDR3 contains 16 residues. V lost 3 bases and J 3 bases, leaving 17 bases between the germline ends.

V and J are TRBV6-6 and TRBJ2-7, with 7 positions matching TRBD1. CDR3 size: 13 residues. V trimming: 6 bases; J trimming: 3 bases; junction bases outside the gene matches: 5. CDR1 and CDR2 from the germline V gene are MNHNY and SVGAGI (reference sequence). The CDR3 nucleotides read TGTGCCAGCAGGCCCGGGACAGTCTACGAGCAGTACTTC. Amino acid sequence: CASRPGTVYEQYF.